Below, 20 T cell receptor beta chains from the same sample are listed, as sequenced in a study of T cell changes during pregnancy in multiple sclerosis. Produced via immunoSEQ multiplex PCR; TCRdb's table is partial and in-frame only. The data contain some 40,000 clones, almost 90% of them singletons. The specimen comprised CD4+ T cells from peripheral blood mononuclear cells, sampled in the second trimester of pregnancy. All receptors derive from a female donor with multiple sclerosis, enrolled in a pregnancy study.

This chain uses TRBV6-4 with TRBJ2-6, with D unclear. CDR3 length: 16 residues. Germline CDR1 and CDR2: MRHNA and SNTAGT. V lost 4 bases and J lost 0, with 10 bases in between. CDR3: CASSASAGSGANVLTF. Written as DNA, the CDR3 is TGTGCCAGCAGTGCCTCAGCAGGCTCTGGGGCCAACGTCCTGACTTTC.

The V and J genes are TRBV30 and TRBJ2-2, with 13 positions matching TRBD2. The V segment lost 0 bases and the J segment 5 bases; nucleotides outside the gene matches: 6. The CDR3 length is 17 residues. Per the germline V gene, CDR1 is GTSNPN and CDR2 is SVGIG (reference sequence). The CDR3 spells CAWSVRTSGRQTGELFF. In DNA, the CDR3 is TGTGCCTGGAGTGTCCGGACTAGCGGGAGACAAACCGGGGAGCTGTTTTTT. Combining the CDR3 with reference TRBV30 and TRBJ2-2 gives the whole variable domain SQTIHQWPATLVQPVGSPLSLECTVEGTSNPNLYWYRQAAGRGLQLLFYSVGIGQISSEVPQNLSASRPQDRQFILSSKKLLLSDSGFYLCAWSVRTSGRQTGELFFGEGSRLTVL.

V usage is TRBV4-2 and J usage is TRBJ2-2; the D gene is possibly TRBD2 (6 bases). Germline values: CDR1 LGHNA, CDR2 YNFKEQ. CDR3 size: 16 residues. V was cut by 5 bases and J by 1 base, with 14 bases left in between. CDR3 in amino acids: CASSRIGTGNTGELFF. In DNA, the CDR3 is TGTGCCAGCAGCAGAATCGGGACTGGGAACACCGGGGAGCTGTTTTTT.

The chain combines TRBV5-6 with TRBJ1-2; unclear D gene. The CDR3 is 12 residues long. Trimming removed 1 base from V and 5 bases from J, with 6 bases in between. CDR1 SGHDT and CDR2 YYEEEE come from the germline V gene. CDR3 sequence (DNA): TGTGCCAGCAGCTTGAGTAGTTATGGCTACACCTTC. It codes for CASSLSSYGYTF.

The chain recombines TRBV6-1 with TRBJ2-1, with TRBD2 as a possible D gene (6 bases). Trimming took 6 bases from V and 2 from J, leaving 14 bases between them. Germline assignment: CDR1 MNHNS and CDR2 SASEGT. The CDR3 is 15 residues long. The CDR3: CASRELGRTYNEQFF. The CDR3 bases are TGTGCCAGCAGAGAACTAGGGAGGACCTACAATGAGCAGTTCTTC.

V and J are TRBV5-1 and TRBJ2-7; 10 bases are a match to TRBD2. V dropped 5 bases and J dropped 1; count of bases not matched to a gene: 3. The CDR3 loop spans 14 amino acids. CDR1 is SGHRS, CDR2 YFSETQ, per germline. In DNA, the CDR3 is TGCGCCAGCAGTCTAGCGGGAGTTTCCTACGAGCAGTACTTC. This sequence encodes CASSLAGVSYEQYF. Supplemented by reference TRBV5-1 and TRBJ2-7, the full variable domain reads KAGVTQTPRYLIKTRGQQVTLSCSPISGHRSVSWYQQTPGQGLQFLFEYFSETQRNKGNFPGRFSGRQFSNSRSEMNVSTLELGDSALYLCASSLAGVSYEQYFGPGTRLTVT.

The chain is built from TRBV4-3 and TRBJ1-1; weak D call: TRBD1 (6 bases). The CDR3 extends over 17 amino acids. Germline assignment: CDR1 LGHNA and CDR2 YSLEER. V lost 4 bases, J lost 0 bases, and 18 bases lay in between. CDR3 residues: CASSPGKGGGLNTEAFF. DNA for the CDR3: TGCGCCAGCAGCCCAGGGAAAGGGGGGGGCTTGAACACTGAAGCTTTCTTT.

V is TRBV7-6 and J is TRBJ2-2; TRBD1 aligns across 10 bases. This CDR3 spans 16 amino acids. V lost 5 bases, J lost 5 bases, and 8 bases stayed unmatched. Germline lookup yields CDR1 SGHVS and CDR2 FNYEAQ. CDR3 sequence reads: CASSLAPGQGTGELFF. The CDR3 DNA is TGTGCCAGCAGCCTCGCCCCGGGACAGGGGACCGGGGAGCTGTTTTTT.

This chain joins TRBV7-3 and TRBJ2-1; 13 bases agree with TRBD2. This CDR3 spans 15 amino acids. CDR1 is SGHTA, CDR2 FQGTGA, per germline. J lost 7 bases, V lost 2 bases, and 2 bases had no gene match. CDR3: CASSLRTSGRNEQFF. The CDR3 DNA sequence: TGTGCCAGCAGCTTACGGACTAGCGGGAGAAATGAGCAGTTCTTC.

The DNA of the CDR3 is TGTGCCAGCAGCTCCGGGCTAGCGGGAGGTGGTAGTGAGCAGTTCTTC. Its translation: CASSSGLAGGGSEQFF. J is TRBJ2-1 and V is TRBV7-2; 11 bases align to TRBD2. The J segment lost 9 bases and the V segment lost 4 bases, leaving 11 bases of the junction unmatched. This CDR3 contains 16 residues. Looked up from germline, CDR1 is SGHTA and CDR2 is FQGNSA.

The genes are TRBV4-1 and TRBJ2-3; D ambiguous. V lost 4 bases and J lost 1, with 3 bases in between. The CDR3 runs 12 residues. Germline V gives CDR1 MGHRA, CDR2 YSYEKL. CDR3 sequence reads: CASSRGTDTQYF. Written as DNA, the CDR3 is TGCGCCAGCAGCCGAGGCACAGATACGCAGTATTTT.

The gene calls are TRBV19 and TRBJ2-7, with D tentatively TRBD2 (5 bases). This CDR3 is 15 amino acids long. CDR1 and CDR2 from the germline V gene are LNHDA and SQIVND (reference sequence). V shed 3 bases and J shed 3 bases, with 15 bases lying between them. The CDR3 protein is CASSIMYERIYEQYF. The CDR3, as DNA: TGTGCCAGTAGTATTATGTATGAGCGGATCTACGAGCAGTACTTC.

The V and J genes are TRBV9 and TRBJ2-6; D is unresolved. The CDR3 is 16 amino acids. CDR1 and CDR2 (germline): SGDLS, YYNGEE. Trimming removed 5 bases from V and 0 bases from J, with 12 bases in between. The CDR3 sequence: CASSSGLSSGANVLTF. In DNA form, the CDR3 reads TGTGCCAGCAGTTCAGGATTGAGCTCTGGGGCCAACGTCCTGACTTTC. The full variable domain, rest sourced from reference TRBV9 and TRBJ2-6, is DSGVTQTPKHLITATGQRVTLRCSPRSGDLSVYWYQQSLDQGLQFLIQYYNGEERAKGNILERFSAQQFPDLHSELNLSSLELGDSALYFCASSSGLSSGANVLTFGAGSRLTVL.

The CDR3 DNA reads as TGTGCCAGCAGCCCGGGGGGCGCCGAGCAGTACTTC. Amino acids: CASSPGGAEQYF. V is TRBV6-6 and J is TRBJ2-7; a possible D gene is TRBD2 (7 bases). Germline CDR1 MNHNY, CDR2 SVGAGI (reference sequence). Trimming pared 6 bases from V and 6 bases from J, leaving 12 bases between. This CDR3 contains 12 residues.

This rearrangement joins TRBV28 to TRBJ2-7, with 8 bases identical to TRBD2. This CDR3 is 16 amino acids long. V lost 8 bases and J lost 5; bases outside the gene matches: 17. Germline V gives CDR1 MDHEN, CDR2 SYDVKM. CDR3 nucleotide sequence: TGTGCCAGCCGAAGTCGGGGCGGGAGGACCTCGCACGAGCAGTACTTC. This codes for CASRSRGGRTSHEQYF. Using reference TRBV28 and TRBJ2-7 for the parts outside the CDR3, the full variable domain is DVKVTQSSRYLVKRTGEKVFLECVQDMDHENMFWYRQDPGLGLRLIYFSYDVKMKEKGDIPEGYSVSREKKERFSLILESASTNQTSMYLCASRSRGGRTSHEQYFGPGTRLTVT.

V usage is TRBV27 and J usage is TRBJ2-7; 7 nucleotides agree with TRBD1. The CDR3 has 16 residues. J lost 4 bases, V lost 2 bases, and 11 bases had no gene match. Germline V CDR1 and CDR2: MNHEY, SMNVEV (reference sequence). This CDR3 reads CASSLRGGEGWYEQYF. The CDR3 DNA sequence: TGTGCCAGCAGTTTAAGAGGGGGCGAGGGGTGGTACGAGCAGTACTTC.

The chain recombines TRBV29-1 with TRBJ2-2; 9 bases line up with TRBD1. Per the germline V gene, CDR1 is SQVTM and CDR2 is ANQGSEA. The ends lost 2 bases at V and 4 bases at J; junction bases unmatched: 5. CDR3 length: 15 residues. CDR3 region: CSVEPRQGGTGELFF. CDR3 sequence (DNA): TGCAGCGTTGAACCCCGACAGGGGGGCACCGGGGAGCTGTTTTTT.

V gene TRBV7-2 combines with J gene TRBJ2-7, with a possible D match to TRBD1 (6 bases). V was clipped by 1 base and J by 0 bases, with 13 bases between them. The CDR3 spans 16 residues. CDR1 and CDR2 (germline): SGHTA, FQGNSA. CDR3 region: CASSLVSQGSSYEQYF. CDR3 nucleotide sequence: TGTGCCAGCAGCTTAGTGTCACAGGGTAGCTCCTACGAGCAGTACTTC.

This chain uses TRBV7-8 with TRBJ2-5; D possibly corresponds to TRBD2 (6 bases). This CDR3 is built from 15 residues. Trimming cost V 5 bases and J 1 base, with 14 bases left between them. The V gene's germline CDR1 is SGHVS and CDR2 FQNEAQ. CDR3 residues: CASSAAGLVQETQYF. The CDR3 coding sequence is TGTGCCAGCAGCGCAGCGGGTTTAGTCCAAGAGACCCAGTACTTC.

The V gene is TRBV19, the J gene TRBJ2-1; 10 nucleotides agree with TRBD2. The CDR3 is made up of 16 amino acids. V shed 2 bases, J shed 6 bases, and the junction held 7 bases outside the gene matches. Germline V CDR1 and CDR2: LNHDA, SQIVND (reference sequence). The CDR3 reads CASSILAGVNINEQFF. In DNA form, the CDR3 reads TGTGCCAGTAGTATACTAGCGGGGGTGAATATCAATGAGCAGTTCTTC.